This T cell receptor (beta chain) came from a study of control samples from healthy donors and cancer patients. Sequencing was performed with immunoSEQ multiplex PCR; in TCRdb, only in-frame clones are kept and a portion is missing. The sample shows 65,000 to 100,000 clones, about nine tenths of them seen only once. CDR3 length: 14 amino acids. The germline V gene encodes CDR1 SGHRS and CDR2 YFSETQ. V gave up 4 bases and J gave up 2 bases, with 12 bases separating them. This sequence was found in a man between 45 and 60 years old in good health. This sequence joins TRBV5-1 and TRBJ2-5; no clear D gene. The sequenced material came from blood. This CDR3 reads CASSARPRQETQYF. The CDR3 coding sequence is TGCGCCAGCAGCGCACGTCCCAGGCAAGAGACCCAGTACTTC.